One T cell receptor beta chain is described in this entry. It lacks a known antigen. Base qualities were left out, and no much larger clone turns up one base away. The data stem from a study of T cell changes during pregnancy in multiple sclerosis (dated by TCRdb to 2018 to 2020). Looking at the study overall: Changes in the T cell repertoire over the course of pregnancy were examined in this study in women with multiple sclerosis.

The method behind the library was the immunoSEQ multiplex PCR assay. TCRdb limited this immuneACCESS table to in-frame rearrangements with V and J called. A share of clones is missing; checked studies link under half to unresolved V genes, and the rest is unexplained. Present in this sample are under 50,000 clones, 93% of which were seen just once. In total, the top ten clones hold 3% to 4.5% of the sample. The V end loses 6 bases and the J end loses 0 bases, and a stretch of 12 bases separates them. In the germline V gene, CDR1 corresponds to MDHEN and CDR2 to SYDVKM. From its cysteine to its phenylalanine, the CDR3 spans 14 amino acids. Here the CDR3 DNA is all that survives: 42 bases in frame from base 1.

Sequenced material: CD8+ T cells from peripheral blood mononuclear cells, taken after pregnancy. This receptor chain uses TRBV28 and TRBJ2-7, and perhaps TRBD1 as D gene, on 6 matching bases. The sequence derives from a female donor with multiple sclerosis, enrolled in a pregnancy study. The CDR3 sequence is CASSMGAISYEQYF. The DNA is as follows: TGTGCCAGCAGCATGGGGGCAATCTCCTACGAGCAGTACTTC.